The sequence of this T cell receptor beta chain was determined in a study of kidney transplant recipient with SARS-CoV-2 infection. TCRdb redid the calling of the reads with MiXCR, one entry per CDR3 protein. The table includes about 240,000 distinct CDR3 sequences, roughly 26% detected once. This clonotype was seen a single time. A single base separates this from a much larger clone, so it may be a read error. The germline V gene encodes CDR1 LNHNV and CDR2 YYDKDF (reference sequence). CDR3 size: 17 residues. The TCR was taken from a male patient aged 30 to 39 who had COVID-19 and was a kidney transplant recipient. Some of these T cells may belong to the graft donor. The V gene is TRBV15, the J gene TRBJ1-2; D gene ambiguous. The sample in question was a blood sample, obtained at baseline and around day 120 from a kidney transplant recipient. CDR3 region: CATSYRERCGKTYGYAF. In DNA, the CDR3 is TGTGCCACCAGCTATCGCGAAAGGTGTGGAAAGACCTATGGCTACGCCTTC.